These 5 T cell receptor beta chains originate from one sample sequenced in a study of cytomegalovirus exposure and HLA in healthy donors. PCR was performed using 60 Vbeta and 13 Jbeta primers. The protocol was immunoSEQ multiplex PCR, while the TCRdb copy is restricted to in-frame clones and leaves out a portion. The table includes hundreds of thousands of clones, over 70% detected once. The sequenced sample consisted of PBMCs. The source is an older woman in good health and CMV-seropositive.

This clone was observed a few times. The rearrangement joins TRBV15 to TRBJ2-7; D unclear. The CDR3 is 12 amino acids. Trimming shortened V by 0 bases and J by 6 bases, and 6 bases separated the two germline ends. The germline CDR1 and CDR2 sequences are LNHNV and YYDKDF (reference sequence). CDR3 nucleotides: TGTGCCACCAGCAGAGAAGCTGGCGAGCAGTACTTC. Translating it yields CATSREAGEQYF.

This clone showed up just once. The chain joins TRBV10-3 to TRBJ2-3; the match to TRBD2 covers 7 bases. The germline V gene has CDR1 ENHRY and CDR2 SYGVKD. The CDR3 has 15 amino acids. Trimming at V came to 2 bases and at J to 5 bases, leaving 7 bases not matched to a gene. CDR3 sequence reads: CAISEARTREDTQYF. As DNA, the CDR3 is TGTGCCATCAGTGAGGCCCGGACTAGAGAAGATACGCAGTATTTT.

The rearrangement joins TRBV6-1 to TRBJ2-4, with no clear D. CDR1 is MNHNS and CDR2 is SASEGT in the germline V gene. Trimming removed 4 bases at V and 0 bases at J, with 13 bases between. The CDR3 consists of 16 residues. CDR3 residues: CASSADLFLAKNIQYF. The CDR3 DNA reads as TGTGCCAGCAGTGCCGATCTATTTCTAGCCAAAAACATTCAGTACTTC.

The CDR3 bases are TGTGCCAGCAGCTCCCCGAACCGCGATTGGCAGTTCTTC. As protein: CASSSPNRDWQFF. The chain combines TRBV7-2 with TRBJ2-1, with no clear D. CDR1 and CDR2 from the germline V gene are SGHTA and FQGNSA. The CDR3 totals 13 residues. V was clipped by 4 bases and J by 12 bases, with 16 bases between them. The full variable domain, rest sourced from reference TRBV7-2 and TRBJ2-1, is GAGVSQSPSNKVTEKGKDVELRCDPISGHTALYWYRQSLGQGLEFLIYFQGNSAPDKSGLPSDRFSAERTGGSVSTLTIQRTQQEDSAVYLCASSSPNRDWQFFGPGTRLTVL.

The V call is TRBV10-3, the J call TRBJ2-5, with 7 positions matching TRBD1. This CDR3 spans 14 amino acids. Germline-derived CDR1 and CDR2 are ENHRY and SYGVKD. With V trimmed by 5 bases and J by 2 bases, 5 bases remained unmatched. The CDR3 sequence: CAISIQGNQETQYF. For the CDR3, the DNA is TGTGCCATCAGTATACAGGGGAATCAAGAGACCCAGTACTTC.